The TCR beta chain described here comes from a study of response to subunit inactivated influenza vaccine. The CDR3 is 18 residues long. Trimming removed 2 bases from V and 3 bases from J, with 21 bases in between. Germline values: CDR1 SGHRS, CDR2 YFSETQ. A single record per CDR3 protein comes from TCRdb applying MiXCR to the RT-PCR reads. The table includes about 530,000 distinct CDR3 sequences, 10% to 15% detected once. The sequencing here drew on PBMCs from blood, taken roughly 45 days after vaccination. The TCR comes from a man between 50 and 59 years old who received an inactivated influenza vaccine. The J gene is TRBJ2-1, the V gene TRBV5-1; TRBD2 is a possible D gene (6 bases). The CDR3 loop is CASSFVRPGRGYYNEQFF. In DNA form, the CDR3 reads TGCGCCAGCAGCTTTGTACGGCCCGGGCGGGGATACTACAATGAGCAGTTCTTC.